These 25 T cell receptor beta chains originate from one sample sequenced in a study of T-cell reconstitution after alpha-beta-depleted transplantation in children. TCRbeta library preparation incorporated unique molecular identifiers. Each CDR3 protein is one row after TCRdb ran MiXCR on the PCR reads. The table records around 94,000 distinct CDR3 sequences, approximately 8% of them present only once. The material sequenced was PBMCs, taken before TCRalphabeta/CD19-depleted stem cell transplant. Receptors were obtained from a boy between 2 and 10 years old with acute lymphoblastic leukemia, due to receive a stem cell transplant.

This clonotype was seen a few times. This rearrangement joins TRBV5-1 to TRBJ2-5; D is possibly TRBD2 (6 bases). Germline V gives CDR1 SGHRS, CDR2 YFSETQ. This CDR3 has 15 residues. V dropped 1 base and J dropped 5 bases, with 15 bases sitting between them. This CDR3 reads CASSLRAGPPETQYF. The CDR3 DNA follows: TGCGCCAGCAGCTTGCGAGCGGGCCCTCCGGAGACCCAGTACTTC.

V is TRBV9 and J is TRBJ2-1; 10 nucleotides match TRBD2. CDR3 length: 15 amino acids. CDR1 and CDR2 (germline): SGDLS, YYNGEE. V shed 0 bases and J 8 bases; nucleotides not matched to a gene: 5. Here the CDR3 reads CASSVDSGGFDEQFF. CDR3 in DNA: TGTGCCAGCAGCGTAGATAGCGGGGGGTTCGATGAGCAGTTCTTC.

V and J are TRBV12-3 or TRBV12-4 and TRBJ1-2; D unresolved. V shed 4 bases and J shed 4 bases, with 7 bases lying between them. This CDR3 comprises 12 residues. The CDR3 coding sequence is TGTGCCAGCAGTTCAGACATCTATGGCTACACCTTC. It codes for CASSSDIYGYTF.

This chain joins TRBV5-8 and TRBJ1-2; maybe TRBD1 (5 bases). Deletions cut 0 bases from V and 8 bases from J, with 14 bases between. CDR1 is SGHTS, CDR2 YDEGEE, per germline. This CDR3 comprises 14 residues. CDR3 amino acids: CASSLGGREVGYTF. Here the CDR3 DNA reads TGTGCCAGCAGCTTGGGAGGCAGGGAGGTCGGCTACACCTTC.

This clonotype was counted a few times. The chain combines TRBV7-9 with TRBJ1-2, with 8 bases identical to TRBD1. Germline CDR1 is SEHNR and CDR2 is FQNEAQ (reference sequence). Trimming at V came to 5 bases and at J to 6 bases, leaving 14 bases not matched to a gene. The CDR3 runs to 16 residues. The CDR3 spells CASSHGQGISIHGYTF. The CDR3 DNA reads TGTGCCAGCAGCCACGGACAGGGAATATCTATCCATGGCTACACCTTC.

Ten or more counts support this clonotype. V gene TRBV2 combines with J gene TRBJ2-5; unclear D gene. Trimming removed 7 bases from V and 4 bases from J, with 4 bases in between. CDR1 is SNHLY and CDR2 is FYNNEI in the germline V gene. The CDR3 extends over 10 amino acids. CDR3 coding DNA: TGTGCCAGCAAGGGAGAGACCCAGTACTTC. The encoded protein is CASKGETQYF.

Concerning this clonotype: At one boundary the junction diverges from the germline segment, which might be a read error. The gene calls are TRBV6-1 and TRBJ2-1; 11 nucleotides align to TRBD1. CDR1 and CDR2 (germline): MNHNS, SASEGT. This CDR3 contains 12 residues. CDR3 sequence: CASSEGGTGGIF. The CDR3 bases are TGTGCCAGCAGTGAAGGGGGGACAGGGGGGATCTTC.

In this sample, this clonotype turned up many times. The genes are TRBV4-1 and TRBJ1-5; D is unclear. Trimming took off 4 bases at V and 4 bases at J, with 17 bases between the two ends. Germline CDR1 is MGHRA and CDR2 is YSYEKL. The CDR3 totals 16 residues. CDR3 in amino acids: CASSPGIVGFNQPQHF. The CDR3 DNA is TGCGCCAGCAGCCCAGGAATAGTCGGTTTTAATCAGCCCCAGCATTTT.

This clonotype showed up many times. In DNA form, the CDR3 reads TGTGCCAGCACGGACAGGGCGAGCAATCAGCCCCAGCATTTT. It translates to CASTDRASNQPQHF. The chain has TRBV12-3 or TRBV12-4 and TRBJ1-5, with 8 bases fitting TRBD1. The J segment lost 1 base and the V segment lost 7 bases, leaving 3 bases of the junction unmatched. The CDR3 totals 14 residues.

Ten or more counts support this clonotype. V and J are TRBV11-2 and TRBJ2-1, with 8 bases matching TRBD2. After removal of 2 bases from V and 7 bases from J, the junction contained 10 bases not matched to a gene. This CDR3 comprises 16 residues. Germline CDR1 reads SGHAT; CDR2 reads FQNNGV. Here the CDR3 DNA reads TGTGCCAGCAGCTTATATGTGGGCGGGGGGAGGAATGAGCAGTTCTTC. Translation: CASSLYVGGGRNEQFF.

The chain recombines TRBV6-1 with TRBJ2-1, with TRBD2 identical over 8 bases. V was clipped by 1 base and J by 7 bases; unmatched bases: 6. The CDR3 spans 15 residues. Germline V gives CDR1 MNHNS, CDR2 SASEGT. The chain's CDR3 is CASSEDGGAGNEQFF. CDR3 DNA: TGTGCCAGCAGTGAAGACGGGGGGGCCGGTAATGAGCAGTTCTTC.

The chain has TRBV27 and TRBJ2-6; no firm D call. This CDR3 has 15 residues. Germline-derived CDR1 and CDR2 are MNHEY and SMNVEV (reference sequence). The V and J ends lost 7 bases and 0 bases respectively, with 10 bases between them. CDR3 nucleotides: TGTGCCAGCAAAACAGACAACTCTGGGGCCAACGTCCTGACTTTC. Encoded protein: CASKTDNSGANVLTF.

This clonotype was seen many times. CDR3 nucleotides: TGTGCCAGCAGTTTTGGGGTCCGCCCGTTCACAGATACGCAGTATTTT. Residues: CASSFGVRPFTDTQYF. The chain is built from TRBV28 and TRBJ2-3; D ambiguous. Trimming removed 3 bases from V and 2 bases from J, with 15 bases in between. The CDR3 consists of 16 residues. The germline V gene has CDR1 MDHEN and CDR2 SYDVKM.

In its sample, this clonotype was seen many times. V gene TRBV19 combines with J gene TRBJ1-2, with 8 bases aligning to TRBD1. V lost 7 bases and J lost 1; bases outside the gene matches: 2. Germline values: CDR1 LNHDA, CDR2 SQIVND (reference sequence). This CDR3 is built from 13 residues. As DNA, the CDR3 is TGTGCCAGTAACGACAGGGGTAACTATGGCTACACCTTC. Its translation is CASNDRGNYGYTF.

In this sample, this clonotype turned up many times. The rearrangement links TRBV28 to TRBJ2-2, with D possibly called TRBD1 or TRBD2 (5 bases each). The CDR3 is 16 amino acids. Germline lookup yields CDR1 MDHEN and CDR2 SYDVKM. V was pared by 6 bases and J by 0 bases, with 14 bases between. Here the CDR3 DNA reads TGTGCCAGCAGGCAATCTGGGACGTCGAACACCGGGGAGCTGTTTTTT. It encodes CASRQSGTSNTGELFF.

This sequence joins TRBV29-1 and TRBJ2-7, with 8 bases aligning to TRBD2. V trimming: 2 bases; J trimming: 6 bases; junction bases outside the gene matches: 9. Germline CDR1 and CDR2: SQVTM and ANQGSEA. The CDR3 totals 14 residues. This CDR3 is CSVETDSGASEQYF. DNA for the CDR3: TGCAGCGTTGAAACGGATAGCGGGGCCAGCGAGCAGTACTTC.

This clonotype was counted a few times. The chain joins TRBV20-1 to TRBJ1-1; perhaps TRBD1 as D (6 bases). The CDR3 runs 11 residues. The V end lost 1 base, the J end lost 8 bases, and 8 bases lay between the germline ends. CDR1 is DFQATT, CDR2 SNEGSKA, per germline (reference sequence). This chain's CDR3 is CSARVGTEAFF. The CDR3 region has the DNA TGCAGTGCTAGAGTGGGGACAGAAGCTTTCTTT.

This clonotype ranks as medium-sized. This rearrangement joins TRBV20-1 to TRBJ1-5; maybe TRBD1 (6 bases). Germline CDR1 is DFQATT and CDR2 is SNEGSKA (reference sequence). The CDR3 extends over 17 amino acids. Trimming stripped 0 bases from V and 2 bases from J, with 17 bases between. The CDR3 loop reads CSARDGQFAGGNQPQHF. DNA for the CDR3: TGCAGTGCTAGAGACGGACAGTTCGCCGGGGGCAATCAGCCCCAGCATTTT.

Ten or more counts support this clonotype. The chain is built from TRBV12-3 or TRBV12-4 and TRBJ2-1, with 12 bases identical to TRBD2. V was clipped by 1 base and J by 6 bases; unmatched bases: 1. The CDR3 spans 15 residues. CDR3 bases: TGTGCCAGCAGTTTAGAGACTAGCGGGGGCAATGAGCAGTTCTTC. Translated, it gives CASSLETSGGNEQFF.

This clonotype showed up just a few times. This sequence joins TRBV7-6 and TRBJ2-2; D assignment may be TRBD1 or TRBD2 (5 bases each). V lost 3 bases and J lost 4, with 15 bases in between. The germline V gene encodes CDR1 SGHVS and CDR2 FNYEAQ. The CDR3 contains 16 residues. CDR3 nucleotide sequence: TGTGCCAGCAGCTTGTCGTCGGGACCGAGCACCGGGGAGCTGTTTTTT. This gives the protein CASSLSSGPSTGELFF.

V and J are TRBV29-1 and TRBJ1-2; 7 positions agree with TRBD1. Looked up from germline, CDR1 is SQVTM and CDR2 is ANQGSEA. This CDR3 contains 14 residues. V was clipped by 6 bases and J by 6 bases; unmatched bases: 13. Here the CDR3 DNA reads TGCAGCGTCCCAAAGACAGGGTTTAGAGATGGCTACACCTTC. Its protein product is CSVPKTGFRDGYTF.

This clonotype was detected only a few times. This rearrangement joins TRBV19 to TRBJ1-2, with D possibly being TRBD1 (5 bases). Per germline, CDR1 LNHDA and CDR2 SQIVND (reference sequence). The CDR3 is made up of 16 amino acids. Trimming stripped 1 base from V and 0 bases from J, with 12 bases between. The CDR3 loop is CASSIGQPAANYGYTF. The CDR3 DNA follows: TGTGCCAGTAGTATAGGACAGCCCGCAGCTAACTATGGCTACACCTTC.

This clonotype was detected ten times or more. This CDR3 reads CASSLDRASNEQFF. CDR3 nucleotides: TGTGCCAGCAGCTTGGACAGGGCGAGCAATGAGCAGTTCTTC. The J gene is TRBJ2-1, the V gene TRBV7-9; TRBD1 matches 8 bases. Looked up from germline, CDR1 is SEHNR and CDR2 is FQNEAQ (reference sequence). The CDR3 spans 14 residues. V gave up 3 bases and J gave up 6 bases; unmatched junction bases: 4.

This clonotype was recorded at least ten times. This chain connects TRBV12-3 or TRBV12-4 to TRBJ2-1; D is undetermined. The V gene lost 2 bases and the J gene lost 0 bases, with 8 bases spanning the gap. This CDR3 comprises 15 residues. CDR3 sequence (DNA): TGTGCCAGCAGTTTACTGAGGAGCTCCTACAATGAGCAGTTCTTC. Amino acid sequence: CASSLLRSSYNEQFF.

This clonotype was recorded many times. CDR3: CASSLGQGISDTQYF. Written as DNA, the CDR3 is TGCGCCAGCAGCTTGGGGCAGGGGATCTCGGATACGCAGTATTTT. The rearrangement uses TRBV5-1 and TRBJ2-3; tentatively, D is TRBD1 (6 bases). The CDR3 totals 15 residues. Germline V gene lookup returns CDR1 SGHRS and CDR2 YFSETQ. Trimming left V 0 bases short and J 6 bases short, with 14 bases between.